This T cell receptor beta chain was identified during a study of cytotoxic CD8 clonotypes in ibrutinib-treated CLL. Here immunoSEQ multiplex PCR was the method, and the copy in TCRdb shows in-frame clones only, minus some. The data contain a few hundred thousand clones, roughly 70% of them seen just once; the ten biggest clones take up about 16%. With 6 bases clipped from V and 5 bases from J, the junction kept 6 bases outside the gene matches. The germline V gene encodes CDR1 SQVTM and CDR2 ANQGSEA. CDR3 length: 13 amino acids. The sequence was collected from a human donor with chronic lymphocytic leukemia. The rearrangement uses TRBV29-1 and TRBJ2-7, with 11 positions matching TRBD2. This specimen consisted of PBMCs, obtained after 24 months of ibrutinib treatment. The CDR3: CSVVAGGFHEQYF. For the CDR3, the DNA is TGCAGCGTCGTAGCGGGAGGGTTCCACGAGCAGTACTTC.